This entry lists 12 T cell receptor beta chains sequenced from one sample in a study of T cell repertoires in cytomegalovirus infection. These receptors' targets are unknown. One entry per CDR3 protein results from TCRdb running MiXCR on the reads. Of around 900,000 distinct CDR3 sequences in the sample, around 30% are singletons; the top ten hold around 15%. The sequencing used cultured CD8+ T cells from PBMCs, collected from culture after CMV antigen stimulation. The receptors derive from a human donor in good health (CMV status not recorded). Some clones in this sample may be carry-over from other donors' samples.

This rearrangement joins TRBV12-3 or TRBV12-4 to TRBJ1-1; no reliable D call. V was cut by 2 bases and J by 9 bases, with 7 bases left in between. The CDR3 has 11 amino acids. The CDR3 DNA follows: TGTGCCAGCAGTTTAACGGAAAAAGCTTTCTTT. It translates to CASSLTEKAFF.

This chain joins TRBV4-1 and TRBJ2-7; D unresolved. Germline lookup yields CDR1 MGHRA and CDR2 YSYEKL. The CDR3 runs 13 residues. V lost 1 base to trimming and J lost 4 bases, with 8 bases between them. CDR3 sequence (DNA): TGCGCCAGCAGCCAAGTCTCGAGGTACGAGCAGTACTTC. Its translation: CASSQVSRYEQYF.

The chain has TRBV28 and TRBJ2-7, with TRBD1 matching over 7 bases. This CDR3 is 12 amino acids long. Germline V gives CDR1 MDHEN, CDR2 SYDVKM. The V gene end was trimmed by 4 bases and the J gene end by 6 bases; junction bases not matched to a gene: 3. The DNA of the CDR3 is TGTGCCAGCAGTTCCAGACAGGGCGAGCAGTACGTC. It yields the protein CASSSRQGEQYV.

This clonotype was detected a few times. The genes are TRBV9 and TRBJ2-1; 12 bases are a match to TRBD1. From germline, CDR1 is SGDLS and CDR2 YYNGEE. V was clipped by 4 bases and J by 7 bases; unmatched bases: 9. This CDR3 region has 16 residues. CDR3 loop: CASSTARDRGLNEQFF. CDR3 nucleotide sequence: TGTGCCAGCAGCACCGCCCGGGACAGGGGGCTGAATGAGCAGTTCTTC. Drawing the rest from reference TRBV9 and TRBJ2-1, the complete variable domain is DSGVTQTPKHLITATGQRVTLRCSPRSGDLSVYWYQQSLDQGLQFLIQYYNGEERAKGNILERFSAQQFPDLHSELNLSSLELGDSALYFCASSTARDRGLNEQFFGPGTRLTVL.

This clonotype was recorded a few times. The rearrangement links TRBV24-1 to TRBJ2-1, with D hard to call. The germline CDR1 and CDR2 sequences are KGHDR and SFDVKD. The CDR3 covers 16 residues. The V end lost 3 bases, the J end lost 8 bases, and 19 bases lay between the germline ends. The CDR3 DNA reads as TGTGCCACCAGTGATGCCCACAATGCCCTGATGGATGAGCAGTTCTTC. Its protein is CATSDAHNALMDEQFF.

This clonotype has only a few counts. This chain connects TRBV7-2 to TRBJ2-1; tentative D call: TRBD1 (5 bases). V gave up 5 bases and J gave up 8 bases, with 13 bases separating them. The V gene's germline CDR1 is SGHTA and CDR2 FQGNSA. This CDR3 has 13 amino acids. The CDR3 here is CASSHTGVDEQFF. In nucleotides, the CDR3 is TGTGCCAGCAGCCATACAGGTGTGGATGAGCAGTTCTTC.

This chain connects TRBV7-2 to TRBJ1-2; TRBD1 matches at 8 bases. With V trimmed by 0 bases and J by 7 bases, 7 bases remained unmatched. In germline, CDR1 is SGHTA, CDR2 FQGNSA. The CDR3 is made up of 15 amino acids. The CDR3 spells CASSLAGGRGLGYTF. The DNA of the CDR3 is TGTGCCAGCAGCTTAGCGGGTGGCAGGGGGCTTGGCTACACCTTC.

The chain combines TRBV14 with TRBJ1-2, with D unclear. CDR1 and CDR2 from the germline V gene are SGHDN and FVKESK. The ends were cut back, 4 bases at V and 2 bases at J, with 23 bases in the middle. CDR3 size: 18 residues. This chain's CDR3 is CASSPRRVEGRWNYGYTF. For the CDR3, the DNA is TGTGCCAGCAGCCCCCGCCGGGTGGAGGGAAGGTGGAACTATGGCTACACCTTC. Filled out from reference TRBV14 and TRBJ1-2, the complete variable domain reads EAGVTQFPSHSVIEKGQTVTLRCDPISGHDNLYWYRRVMGKEIKFLLHFVKESKQDESGMPNNRFLAERTGGTYSTLKVQPAELEDSGVYFCASSPRRVEGRWNYGYTFGSGTRLTVV.

This clonotype was detected many times. V and J are TRBV7-2 and TRBJ2-3, with 9 bases aligning to TRBD1. Germline V gene lookup returns CDR1 SGHTA and CDR2 FQGNSA. There are 15 residues in the CDR3. The V and J ends lost 0 bases and 5 bases, in that order; junction bases with no gene match: 3. CDR3 region: CASSLAGQGLDTQYF. The DNA for the CDR3 is TGTGCCAGCAGCTTAGCGGGACAGGGCTTAGATACGCAGTATTTT.

V usage is TRBV14 and J usage is TRBJ2-1, with TRBD2 as a possible D gene (5 bases). V was cut by 2 bases and J by 3 bases, with 17 bases left in between. Germline-derived CDR1 and CDR2 are SGHDN and FVKESK. The CDR3 is 17 amino acids. This chain's CDR3 is CASSQFNLAEDYNEQFF. The CDR3 DNA reads as TGTGCCAGCAGCCAATTCAACCTAGCAGAAGACTACAATGAGCAGTTCTTC.

The chain recombines TRBV10-3 with TRBJ2-5; no firm D call. The CDR3 is made up of 13 amino acids. V dropped 3 bases and J dropped 5 bases, with 10 bases sitting between them. Germline CDR1 is ENHRY and CDR2 is SYGVKD. The CDR3 reads CAISEIAGETQYF. The CDR3 bases are TGTGCCATCAGTGAAATAGCCGGGGAGACCCAGTACTTC.

The genes are TRBV12-3 or TRBV12-4 and TRBJ1-1; no definite D call. The CDR3 length is 16 residues. Deletions cut 3 bases from V and 7 bases from J, with 21 bases between. The CDR3 sequence is CASSFAVGPESIEAFF. The CDR3 DNA reads as TGTGCCAGCAGTTTTGCAGTAGGCCCTGAGAGCATTGAAGCTTTCTTT.